Listed below are T cell receptor beta chains from one sample, sequenced in a study of T cell repertoires in ileal Crohn's disease. Method: immunoSEQ multiplex PCR; TCRdb's copy keeps in-frame clones and lacks some. The data contain 5,700 or so clones, roughly four fifths of them singletons. Sequences were obtained from ileal tissue. All receptors derive from an adult with Crohn's disease. The CDR3 runs from the conserved cysteine through the conserved F or W. The order of the fields is J gene, CDR3 length, V gene, D gene, clone size, CDR3 DNA, CDR3 protein. D genes are given only for firm matches. Clone size, where shown, is once, few, many, or a class for clones that have expanded.

TRBJ2-2	16	TRBV14	TRBD1	once	TGTGCCAGCAGCCGCCGACAGGGTTTCAACACCGGGGAGCTGTTTTTT	CASSRRQGFNTGELFF
TRBJ2-7	13	TRBV27	.	.	TGTGCCAGCAGTTTAATGAGCTCCTACGAGCAGTACTTC	CASSLMSSYEQYF
TRBJ1-3	15	TRBV19	.	.	TGTGCCACCAGACGGGACACGATCTCTGGAAACACCATATATTTT	CATRRDTISGNTIYF
TRBJ2-1	14	TRBV15	.	.	TGTGCCACCAGCAGAGATATAGGATACAATGAGCAGTTCTTC	CATSRDIGYNEQFF
TRBJ1-3	17	TRBV27	.	few	TGTGCCAGCAGTAAAAACCCTGGGGCTTCAAACGGAAACACCATATATTTT	CASSKNPGASNGNTIYF
TRBJ2-1	14	TRBV12-5	TRBD2	.	TGTGCTAGTGGTTTGGGCGGGAGACGGAATGAGCAGTTCTTC	CASGLGGRRNEQFF
TRBJ1-2	13	TRBV7-9	.	few	TGTGCCAGCAGCTTAAACCGGGATCAAGGCTACACCTTC	CASSLNRDQGYTF
TRBJ2-7	15	TRBV5-8	TRBD1	.	TGTGCCAGCAGCACGCGGACAGGGAAGGTCTACGAGCAGTACTTC	CASSTRTGKVYEQYF
TRBJ1-1	16	TRBV19	TRBD1	.	TGTGCCAGTATCCCCCCAGGGGGGAATTTCCACACTGAAGCTTTCTTT	CASIPPGGNFHTEAFF
TRBJ2-1	14	TRBV7-6	TRBD1	.	TGTGCCAGCAGCTATGGACAGGCCTACAATGAGCAGTTCTTC	CASSYGQAYNEQFF
TRBJ1-6	15	TRBV9	.	.	TGTGCCAGCAGCGCAGGGAGCTCCTATAATTCACCCCTCCACTTT	CASSAGSSYNSPLHF
TRBJ2-7	15	TRBV6-5	.	medium-sized	TGTGCCAGCAGCAGCCTTAGGGACGGCACCTACGAGCAGTACTTC	CASSSLRDGTYEQYF
TRBJ2-1	15	TRBV7-3	.	.	TGTGCCAGCAGCTTAGGACAAGGGAGCTACAATGAGCAGTTCTTC	CASSLGQGSYNEQFF
TRBJ1-2	15	TRBV5-6	.	.	TGTGCCAGCAGCCGGCAGGGAGAAAGGGACTATGGCTACACCTTC	CASSRQGERDYGYTF
TRBJ1-4	14	TRBV5-1	TRBD1	.	TGCGCCAGCAGCTTGGTACAGGGGGGCGAAAAACTGTTTTTT	CASSLVQGGEKLFF
TRBJ2-3	14	TRBV6-1	.	few	TGTGCCATAAAGGACTGGGGTTCCACAGATACGCAGTATTTT	CAIKDWGSTDTQYF
TRBJ2-7	15	TRBV4-2	TRBD1	.	TGTGCCAGCAGCCAATCGGAGGACAGGCCCTACGAGCAGTACTTC	CASSQSEDRPYEQYF
TRBJ1-5	13	TRBV6-1	.	.	TGTGCCAGCAAGGAATGGAGCAATCAGCCCCAGCATTTT	CASKEWSNQPQHF
TRBJ2-7	14	TRBV18	TRBD1	.	TGTGCCAGCTCACCGGGACAGGTAACCTACGAGCAGTACTTC	CASSPGQVTYEQYF
TRBJ1-5	14	TRBV6-1	.	few	TGTGCCAGCAGTGAAGCGCCCCAAGGGGAGCCCCAGCATTTT	CASSEAPQGEPQHF
TRBJ1-2	13	TRBV6-1	.	.	TGTGCCAGCAGCCTACAGACTAACTATGGCTACACCTTC	CASSLQTNYGYTF
TRBJ2-1	15	TRBV9	.	.	TGTGCCAGCAGCGTAGCTCCCAGCTCCTACAATGAGCAGTTCTTC	CASSVAPSSYNEQFF
TRBJ1-5	15	TRBV5-6	.	.	TGTGCCAGCAGCTTGGTCGTCAGAGGCAATCAGCCCCAGCATTTT	CASSLVVRGNQPQHF
TRBJ2-2	17	TRBV7-3	TRBD2	.	TGTGCCAGCAGCTTAATTCCTAGCGGGGGAAACACCGGGGAGCTGTTTTTT	CASSLIPSGGNTGELFF
TRBJ1-5	14	TRBV30	.	.	TGTGCCTGGAGTGTTGGCAATAGCAATCAGCCCCAGCATTTT	CAWSVGNSNQPQHF
TRBJ2-7	15	TRBV6-5	TRBD2	.	TGTGCCAGCAGACTACCCGGGACTAGCTCCTACGAGCAGTACTTC	CASRLPGTSSYEQYF
TRBJ1-5	15	TRBV25-1	.	.	TGTGCCAGCAGTATGACAGCGTATAGCAATCAGCCCCAGCATTTT	CASSMTAYSNQPQHF
TRBJ2-7	13	TRBV7-3	.	.	TGTGCCAGCAGCTTAACGGTGGGTGGGGAGCAGTACTTC	CASSLTVGGEQYF
TRBJ1-1	11	TRBV2	.	.	TGTGCCAGCGCGTTAGGGTTAGGAGCTTTCTTT	CASALGLGAFF
TRBJ1-3	16	TRBV4-1	.	.	TGCGCCAGCAGCCAAAGTCTGGGGTCTCCTGGAAACACCATATATTTT	CASSQSLGSPGNTIYF
TRBJ1-2	14	TRBV19	.	.	TGTGCCAGTAGTACCCGGGACGGAGGCTATGGCTACACCTTC	CASSTRDGGYGYTF
TRBJ1-6	15	TRBV7-6	.	.	TGTGCCAGCAGCTTAGCCGTGGGGGCGAATTCACCCCTCCACTTT	CASSLAVGANSPLHF
TRBJ1-2	13	TRBV18	TRBD1	.	TGTGCCAGCTCAAGACAGGGGGGAAACGGCTACACCTTC	CASSRQGGNGYTF
TRBJ2-5	14	TRBV10-2	.	.	TGCGCCAGCAGTGAGGGCAGGGATAGTGAGACCCAGTACTTC	CASSEGRDSETQYF
TRBJ2-6	18	TRBV19	.	.	TGTGCCAGTAGTATAGAGGGAAGGGGAAGGTCTGGGGCCAACGTCCTGACTTTC	CASSIEGRGRSGANVLTF
TRBJ1-6	11	TRBV20-1	.	.	TGCAGTGCTAGACCTGAGAAACCCCTCCACTTT	CSARPEKPLHF
TRBJ1-1	14	TRBV7-9	.	.	TGTGCCAGCAGGGACTTACAGGGATGGACTGAAGCTTTCTTT	CASRDLQGWTEAFF
TRBJ2-2	14	TRBV19	.	.	TGTGCCAGTAGTGCCCAGGGGCAGCCTCGGGCGCTGTTTTTT	CASSAQGQPRALFF
TRBJ2-3	15	TRBV7-7	TRBD2	.	TGTGCCAGCAGCTATCTAGCGGGAGAGTCGGATACGCAGTATTTT	CASSYLAGESDTQYF
TRBJ2-7	15	TRBV18	.	.	TGTGCCAGCTCATCAGGACCGGGACAACCCTACGAGCAGTACTTC	CASSSGPGQPYEQYF
TRBJ2-7	14	TRBV7-2	.	.	TGTGCCAGCACCCCGCTACTAGTGTCCTACGAGCAGTACTTC	CASTPLLVSYEQYF
TRBJ1-1	10	TRBV29-1	.	.	TGCAGCGTTGGAGACACTGAAGCTTTCTTT	CSVGDTEAFF
TRBJ2-1	13	TRBV19	.	.	TGTGCCAGTAGTAGGCAGCTCTACAATGAGCAGTTCTTC	CASSRQLYNEQFF
TRBJ1-6	16	TRBV7-3	TRBD1	.	TGTGCCAGCAGCTTCCAGGGGGCAGGGTATAATTCACCCCTCCACTTT	CASSFQGAGYNSPLHF
TRBJ2-1	15	TRBV5-4	.	.	TGTGCCAGCAGCTTTAGGGGTGGGGATAGGGGTGAGCAGTTCTTC	CASSFRGGDRGEQFF
TRBJ1-1	14	TRBV7-9	.	.	TGTGCCAGCAGCATCGGAGGAGGTGAGACTGAAGCTTTCTTT	CASSIGGGETEAFF
TRBJ1-5	15	TRBV19	.	once	TGTGCCAGTACTGAGGGGAATGGCCCCAATCAGCCCCAGCATTTT	CASTEGNGPNQPQHF
TRBJ2-1	15	TRBV19	TRBD2	.	TGTGCCAGTAGTACGACTAGCTTATCGTACAATGAGCAGTTCTTC	CASSTTSLSYNEQFF
TRBJ1-5	13	TRBV18	TRBD1	.	TGTGCCAGCTCACCGGCAGCAGGACAGGGTCCGCATTTT	CASSPAAGQGPHF
TRBJ1-3	15	TRBV28	.	.	TGTGCCAGCACCCGGGTGATGAACTCTGGAAACACCATATATTTT	CASTRVMNSGNTIYF
TRBJ2-1	13	TRBV19	.	.	TGTGCCAGTAGTAGGCCGGGAGACCATGAGCAGTTCTTC	CASSRPGDHEQFF
TRBJ1-2	15	TRBV4-3	.	.	TGCGCCAGCAGCCAGATGGACCGGGGAGGCTATGGCTACACCTTC	CASSQMDRGGYGYTF
TRBJ2-3	16	TRBV7-3	.	.	TGTGCCAGCAGCCTCGGGACGGAAACTAGCACAGATACGCAGTATTTT	CASSLGTETSTDTQYF
TRBJ1-2	13	TRBV7-2	.	.	TGTGCCAGCAGCTCCCAGGGAAACTATGGCTACACCTTC	CASSSQGNYGYTF
TRBJ2-7	16	TRBV14	TRBD2	.	TGTGCCAGCAGCCAGGCTTTACTAGCGCCTACCTACGAGCAGTACTTC	CASSQALLAPTYEQYF
TRBJ1-5	15	TRBV5-5	.	.	TGTGCCAGCAGCCCCGGGGGAGGGCTTAATCAGCCCCAGCATTTT	CASSPGGGLNQPQHF